Shown below are 11 T cell receptor beta chains from a single sample sequenced in a study of cytomegalovirus exposure and HLA in healthy donors. The method was immunoSEQ multiplex PCR; TCRdb's version includes in-frame clones alone and lacks a portion of them. This sample carries roughly 270,000 clones, over 75% of them seen once, and the ten largest clones take roughly 1%. Source material: PBMCs. Receptor source: a young woman in good health and CMV-seronegative.

The chain links TRBV5-1 to TRBJ2-5; possibly TRBD1 for D (6 bases). V lost 5 bases and J lost 9, with 17 bases in between. CDR1 is SGHRS and CDR2 is YFSETQ in the germline V gene. The CDR3 is 13 residues long. The CDR3 is CASRGDTDGAQYF. DNA of the CDR3: TGCGCCAGCAGGGGGGACACCGATGGGGCCCAGTACTTC.

The chain has TRBV27 and TRBJ1-4; the match to TRBD1 covers 11 bases. V dropped 5 bases and J dropped 4; count of bases not matched to a gene: 9. The CDR3 runs to 17 residues. Germline-derived CDR1 and CDR2 are MNHEY and SMNVEV (reference sequence). CDR3 loop: CASSHGTGGLGNEKLFF. The DNA of the CDR3 is TGTGCCAGCAGTCACGGGACAGGGGGGCTTGGTAATGAAAAACTGTTTTTT. The full variable domain, its missing parts supplied by reference TRBV27 and TRBJ1-4, is EAQVTQNPRYLITVTGKKLTVTCSQNMNHEYMSWYRQDPGLGLRQIYYSMNVEVTDKGDVPEGYKVSRKEKRNFPLILESPSPNQTSLYFCASSHGTGGLGNEKLFFGSGTQLSVL.

This chain connects TRBV5-1 to TRBJ2-7; 7 bases are shared with TRBD2. CDR3 length equals 14 residues. The germline gives CDR1 SGHRS, CDR2 YFSETQ. V lost 5 bases and J lost 7; bases outside the gene matches: 12. The CDR3 nucleotides read TGCGCCAGCAGGATAAGGCTAGCGGAGGGGGAGCAGTACTTC. Translating it yields CASRIRLAEGEQYF.

The J gene is TRBJ2-7, the V gene TRBV6-6, with TRBD2 matching 12 bases. From germline, CDR1 is MNHNY and CDR2 SVGAGI (reference sequence). The CDR3 runs 16 residues. V was clipped by 0 bases and J by 5 bases; unmatched bases: 5. The CDR3 DNA reads TGTGCCAGCAGTTACTCGTTAACTAGCGGGAGGAACGAGCAGTACTTC. Its protein is CASSYSLTSGRNEQYF.

The chain is built from TRBV7-8 and TRBJ2-2, with 9 bases fitting TRBD2. This CDR3 region has 15 residues. Trimming cost V 5 bases and J 4 bases; bases outside gene matches: 5. The germline gives CDR1 SGHVS, CDR2 FQNEAQ. The CDR3 sequence is CASSRAGGSTGELFF. For the CDR3, the DNA is TGTGCCAGCAGCCGAGCGGGAGGAAGCACCGGGGAGCTGTTTTTT.

V is TRBV4-2 and J is TRBJ2-7, with 10 nucleotides matching TRBD2. V was pared by 1 base and J by 1 base, with 1 base of the junction left unmatched. Germline CDR1 is LGHNA and CDR2 is YNFKEQ. This CDR3 spans 15 amino acids. CDR3 region: CASSQGLAGSYEQYF. For the CDR3, the DNA is TGTGCCAGCAGCCAAGGACTAGCGGGTTCCTACGAGCAGTACTTC.

The J gene is TRBJ2-1, the V gene TRBV7-3; 11 bases line up with TRBD2. The V segment lost 3 bases and the J segment 5 bases; nucleotides outside the gene matches: 3. Germline CDR1 is SGHTA and CDR2 is FQGTGA. The CDR3 is 15 residues long. CDR3 region: CASSLTSGTHNEQFF. DNA of the CDR3: TGTGCCAGCAGCTTGACTAGCGGGACCCACAATGAGCAGTTCTTC.

In its sample, this clone was seen a few times. The chain joins TRBV4-1 to TRBJ2-7; D is unresolved. The CDR3 length is 14 residues. With 1 base removed from V and 3 bases from J, the gap between germline ends came to 10 bases. The germline V gene has CDR1 MGHRA and CDR2 YSYEKL. CDR3 in amino acids: CASSQVAVGYEQYF. In DNA, the CDR3 is TGCGCCAGCAGCCAAGTGGCAGTTGGCTACGAGCAGTACTTC.

This chain links TRBV5-4 with TRBJ1-1, with D uncertain. V was shortened by 4 bases and J by 1 base, with 8 bases between the two germline ends. Germline V lookup: CDR1 SGHNT, CDR2 YYREEE (reference sequence). This CDR3 is built from 13 residues. CDR3 in DNA: TGTGCCAGCAGCCCCAGTAAGAACACTGAAGCTTTCTTT. Protein: CASSPSKNTEAFF.

This chain connects TRBV28 to TRBJ2-1; maybe TRBD1 (6 bases). Germline V gene data show CDR1 as MDHEN and CDR2 as SYDVKM. The length of the CDR3 is 14 residues. V lost 6 bases to trimming and J lost 6 bases, with 15 bases between them. The CDR3 DNA sequence: TGTGCCAGCAGACGTACAGGGTCGGTCAATGAGCAGTTCTTC. Translation gives CASRRTGSVNEQFF.

V and J are TRBV6-1 and TRBJ2-3; 7 bases line up with TRBD1. This CDR3 spans 14 amino acids. Germline V gene data show CDR1 as MNHNS and CDR2 as SASEGT. Germline trimming cut 6 bases from V and 1 base from J; bases unmatched to any gene: 4. The CDR3, as DNA: TGTGCCAGCAGACAGGGGATTGGCACAGATACGCAGTATTTT. Translated, it gives CASRQGIGTDTQYF.